Listed below are T cell receptor beta chains from one sample, sequenced in a study of blood T cell repertoires in COVID-19. Assay: immunoSEQ multiplex PCR; the TCRdb copy retains only in-frame clones and omits some. The sample includes around 160,000 clones, about 85% seen only once; the top ten take roughly two fifths. Specimen: peripheral blood. The receptors come from a human donor in a cohort sampled during active COVID-19. Both conserved end residues are trimmed from each CDR3. Clone size is stated in some rows and not others, as once, few, many or a class when expanded.

clone_size j_call v_call cdr3_aa
NA TRBJ2-3 TRBV7-9 ASSSGSKAD
NA TRBJ1-2 TRBV19 ASSPTGGYGYT
NA TRBJ1-2 TRBV10-3 AISESSGQGWSYGYT
NA TRBJ2-3 TRBV5-6 ASSVGPATDTQY
NA TRBJ1-2 TRBV19 ASSPTQGSNYGYT
NA TRBJ1-3 TRBV28 ASSLGPVVSGNTIY
few TRBJ1-2 TRBV5-6 ASSLGLQASYGYT
NA TRBJ1-1 TRBV20-1 SASRSGTGDRTEAF
NA TRBJ2-7 TRBV11-2 ASSLSRGASYEQY
NA TRBJ2-7 TRBV7-2 ASSLGVPGEQY
NA TRBJ1-2 TRBV6-6 ASSYSSGQNYGYT
NA TRBJ2-2 TRBV11-1 ASSPDRTTGELF
NA TRBJ2-1 TRBV6-2/TRBV6-3 ASSSLELVYNEQF
NA TRBJ2-7 TRBV12-3/TRBV12-4 ASSFRAYEQY
NA TRBJ1-4 TRBV4-3 ASSQDRPGTLN
NA TRBJ2-3 TRBV6-1 ASSDRVADTQY
NA TRBJ1-1 TRBV29-1 SVEEQGLSTEAF
NA TRBJ1-1 TRBV19 ASSIGPGGISEAF
NA TRBJ1-2 TRBV25-1 ASSESGDSRGYT
NA TRBJ2-7 TRBV19 ASSMYSSGEQY
once TRBJ1-2 TRBV6-5 ASSRGQGPGGYT
NA TRBJ1-3 TRBV3-1/TRBV3-2 ASSQDWGLGNTIY
NA TRBJ2-3 TRBV18 ASSLRDRDADTQY
NA TRBJ1-1 TRBV3-1/TRBV3-2 ASSFEGVNTEAF
NA TRBJ2-1 TRBV5-6 ASSLLSEQF
NA TRBJ2-1 TRBV12-2 ASRLTGTGINEQF
NA TRBJ1-6 TRBV18 ASSLGTGDYNSPLH
once TRBJ2-1 TRBV19 ASSIRLDGEQF
NA TRBJ2-7 TRBV9 ASSVASNRVPNEQY
NA TRBJ2-6 TRBV3-1/TRBV3-2 ASSPLIGANVLT
NA TRBJ2-5 TRBV10-3 AISEGLRWRETQY
NA TRBJ2-7 TRBV27 ASSTRTGWGYEQY
NA TRBJ1-2 TRBV30 AWKMGEANYGYT
NA TRBJ1-6 TRBV10-3 AIREGGDNSPLH
NA TRBJ2-5 TRBV9 ASSVEIAGVETQY
NA TRBJ1-5 TRBV12-3/TRBV12-4 ASRGGRTTQH
NA TRBJ1-6 TRBV7-9 ASSLTGISPLH
few TRBJ2-3 TRBV7-2 ASRGTSSTDTQY
NA TRBJ2-3 TRBV2 ASRDGAATDTQY
once TRBJ1-1 TRBV27 ASSHGENTEAF